The 9 T cell receptor beta chains given below trace back to one sample, sequenced in a study of naive and memory T cell subsets. General study results and limits: Naive repertoires, especially CD8, held a few larger clonotypes, possibly memory cells re-expressing CD45RA.

Their specific antigens are unknown. Two oligonucleotides, mixed equimolar, formed the beta constant-region primer covering TRBC1 and TRBC2. Nested alpha and beta constant-region primers with the SP2 primer drove four PCR rounds on ligated cDNA. MiXCR, run by TCRdb on the UMI-ligation and nested PCR reads, gives a single entry per CDR3 protein. This repertoire shows roughly 150,000 distinct CDR3 sequences, about a fifth found once; its top ten account for about 0.6%. Sequences were obtained from naive CD8+ T cells from blood. Receptors originate from a human donor in good health.

This sequence joins TRBV6-5 and TRBJ2-2; D is tentatively TRBD1 or TRBD2 (5 bases each). CDR1 and CDR2 from the germline V gene are MNHEY and SVGAGI. V shed 4 bases and J shed 2 bases, with 8 bases lying between them. This CDR3 is 14 amino acids long. Written as DNA, the CDR3 is TGTGCCAGCAGTTGGGGACGAAACACCGGGGAGCTGTTTTTT. Its translation: CASSWGRNTGELFF.

This clonotype was recorded once. The CDR3 DNA follows: TGTGCCACCAGCAGAGGGGGGGCTAGCGGGAAAGGGACCCAGTACTTC. Translation: CATSRGGASGKGTQYF. V usage is TRBV15 and J usage is TRBJ2-5, with 9 nucleotides matching TRBD2. V shed 1 base, J shed 7 bases, and the junction held 10 bases outside the gene matches. The CDR3 is 16 residues long. CDR1 is LNHNV and CDR2 is YYDKDF in the germline V gene (reference sequence).

This sequence joins TRBV20-1 and TRBJ2-7; TRBD1 aligns across 10 bases. The junction had 3 bases not matched to a gene; V was cut back by 4 bases and J by 3 bases. Per the germline V gene, CDR1 is DFQATT and CDR2 is SNEGSKA (reference sequence). The CDR3 consists of 13 residues. The CDR3 reads CSATDRGFYEQYF. As DNA, the CDR3 is TGCAGTGCTACGGACAGGGGGTTCTACGAGCAGTACTTC.

This clonotype has a handful of counts. The chain employs TRBV29-1 and TRBJ2-7; 7 nucleotides agree with TRBD2. Germline assignment: CDR1 SQVTM and CDR2 ANQGSEA. This CDR3 is 14 amino acids long. After removal of 4 bases from V and 2 bases from J, the junction contained 8 bases not matched to a gene. The CDR3: CSVVDVGGAYEQYF. The CDR3 bases are TGCAGCGTTGTTGATGTTGGGGGGGCCTACGAGCAGTACTTC.

This clonotype was picked up a small number of times. V gene TRBV24-1 combines with J gene TRBJ2-3; no firm D call. This CDR3 spans 13 amino acids. Germline CDR1 and CDR2: KGHDR and SFDVKD. V shed 6 bases and J shed 4 bases, with 10 bases lying between them. DNA of the CDR3: TGTGCCACCAGTACGGACGTGGCAGATACGCAGTATTTT. Residues: CATSTDVADTQYF.

There are a few counts of this clonotype. The V gene is TRBV29-1, the J gene TRBJ2-5, with 9 nucleotides matching TRBD2. The CDR3 loop spans 13 amino acids. Germline V gene sequence: CDR1 SQVTM, CDR2 ANQGSEA. V lost 8 bases, J lost 7 bases, and 11 bases stayed unmatched. CDR3 loop: CSLTLAGDVTQYF. For the CDR3, the DNA is TGCAGCTTGACGTTAGCGGGAGATGTGACCCAGTACTTC.

In its sample, this clonotype was seen a few times. The chain recombines TRBV3-1 with TRBJ2-7, with D maybe TRBD1 (7 bases). V was trimmed by 4 bases and J by 3 bases, leaving 13 bases between them. This CDR3 is 14 amino acids long. Germline CDR1 is LGHDT and CDR2 is YNNKEL (reference sequence). This chain's CDR3 is CASSPQGGFYEQYF. CDR3 DNA sequence: TGTGCCAGCAGCCCCCAGGGGGGCTTCTACGAGCAGTACTTC.

This clonotype was seen a handful of times. J is TRBJ2-5 and V is TRBV12-3 or TRBV12-4; maybe TRBD2 (6 bases). This CDR3 has 16 residues. Trimming stripped 3 bases from V and 4 bases from J, with 18 bases between. The CDR3 coding sequence is TGTGCCAGCAGTTTTGTGTGGAGGGCGGGTTTAGAGACCCAGTACTTC. Protein product: CASSFVWRAGLETQYF.

This clonotype has a handful of counts. The V gene is TRBV9, the J gene TRBJ2-1; tentatively, D is TRBD2 (6 bases). The germline gives CDR1 SGDLS, CDR2 YYNGEE. V was trimmed by 1 base and J by 5 bases, leaving 10 bases between them. The length of the CDR3 is 14 residues. This CDR3 is CASSVLEGNNEQFF. The CDR3 DNA reads TGTGCCAGCAGCGTATTGGAGGGGAACAATGAGCAGTTCTTC.